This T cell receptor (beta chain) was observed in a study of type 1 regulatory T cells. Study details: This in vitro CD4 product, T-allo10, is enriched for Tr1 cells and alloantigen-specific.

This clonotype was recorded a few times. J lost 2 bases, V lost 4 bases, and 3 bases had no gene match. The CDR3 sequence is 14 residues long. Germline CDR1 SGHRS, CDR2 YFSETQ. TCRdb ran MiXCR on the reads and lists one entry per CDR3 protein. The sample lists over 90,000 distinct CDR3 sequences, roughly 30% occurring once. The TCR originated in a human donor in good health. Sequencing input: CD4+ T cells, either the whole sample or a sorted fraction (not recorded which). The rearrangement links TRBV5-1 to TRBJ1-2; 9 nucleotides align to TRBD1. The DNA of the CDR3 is TGCGCCAGCAGCAGGGACAGGGAAAACTATGGCTACACCTTC. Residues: CASSRDRENYGYTF.